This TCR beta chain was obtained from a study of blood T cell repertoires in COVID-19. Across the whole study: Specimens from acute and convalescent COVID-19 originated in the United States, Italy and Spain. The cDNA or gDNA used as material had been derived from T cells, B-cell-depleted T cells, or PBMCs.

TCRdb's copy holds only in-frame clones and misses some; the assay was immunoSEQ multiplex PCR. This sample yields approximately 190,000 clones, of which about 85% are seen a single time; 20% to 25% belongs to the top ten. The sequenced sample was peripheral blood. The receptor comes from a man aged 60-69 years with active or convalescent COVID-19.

The CDR3 loop is CAIAAGVTTGDEQFF. DNA for the CDR3: TGTGCCATAGCGGCTGGGGTGACCACCGGGGATGAGCAGTTCTTC. The chain joins TRBV10-3 to TRBJ2-1; the D gene is possibly TRBD2 (5 bases). This CDR3 region has 15 residues. Germline CDR1 and CDR2: ENHRY and SYGVKD. Trimming removed 9 bases at V and 8 bases at J, with 23 bases between.